The 9 T cell receptor beta chains below all came from one sample that was sequenced in a study of neurological immune-mediated disorders. The time point is: longitudinal time-point 3. Using its own MiXCR run on the 5' RACE reads, TCRdb lists one record per CDR3 protein. The sample contains 85,000 to 110,000 distinct CDR3 sequences, roughly 10% of which appear only once. Source material: PBMCs. Receptors were obtained from a female donor with HTLV-1-associated myelopathy (HAM/TSP).

This clonotype was counted ten times or more. The chain has TRBV20-1 and TRBJ2-3; 11 bases agree with TRBD2. V lost 6 bases and J lost 2; bases outside the gene matches: 13. The CDR3 covers 17 residues. Germline-derived CDR1 and CDR2 are DFQATT and SNEGSKA (reference sequence). The CDR3 DNA is TGCAGTGCCAGCCCGCTAGCGGGGGGCCCCTTCACAGATACGCAGTATTTT. Translated: CSASPLAGGPFTDTQYF.

This clonotype was detected ten times or more. The chain couples TRBV5-1 to TRBJ2-7; 10 nucleotides match TRBD1. Looked up from germline, CDR1 is SGHRS and CDR2 is YFSETQ. J lost 6 bases, V lost 5 bases, and 8 bases had no gene match. This CDR3 spans 14 amino acids. The CDR3 sequence is CASSRTGGSREQYF. CDR3 nucleotide sequence: TGCGCCAGCAGTCGGACAGGGGGATCTCGCGAGCAGTACTTC.

The sample holds many counts of this clonotype. DNA for the CDR3: TGTGCCAGCAATAACCCCCGCCGGACGAATGGAAACACCATATATTTT. Translated, it gives CASNNPRRTNGNTIYF. V gene TRBV12-3 or TRBV12-4 combines with J gene TRBJ1-3, with D unresolved. V lost 7 bases to trimming and J lost 3 bases, with 19 bases between them. This CDR3 has 16 residues.

This clonotype was seen at least ten times. The CDR3 sequence: CASSFSGANVLTF. DNA for the CDR3: TGTGCCAGCAGCTTCTCTGGGGCCAACGTCCTGACTTTC. The chain uses TRBV27 and TRBJ2-6; D remains unclear. The ends were cut back, 6 bases at V and 0 bases at J, with 3 bases in the middle. The CDR3 runs to 13 residues. Germline CDR1 reads MNHEY; CDR2 reads SMNVEV (reference sequence).

This clonotype was observed many times. The CDR3, as DNA: TGTGCCAGCAGCTTAGCACAGAGGGATGGCTACACCTTC. This encodes CASSLAQRDGYTF. The chain joins TRBV11-2 to TRBJ1-2; D unclear. Trimming removed 1 base from V and 6 bases from J, with 9 bases in between. The germline V gene encodes CDR1 SGHAT and CDR2 FQNNGV. The CDR3 totals 13 residues. Full variable domain (remainder filled in from reference TRBV11-2 and TRBJ1-2): EAGVAQSPRYKIIEKRQSVAFWCNPISGHATLYWYQQILGQGPKLLIQFQNNGVVDDSQLPKDRFSAERLKGVDSTLKIQPAKLEDSAVYLCASSLAQRDGYTFGSGTRLTVV.

The table lists this clonotype with many counts. This rearrangement joins TRBV28 to TRBJ2-2, with 12 bases matching TRBD2. The CDR3 is made up of 18 amino acids. Trimming at V came to 5 bases and at J to 2 bases, leaving 9 bases not matched to a gene. CDR1 MDHEN and CDR2 SYDVKM come from the germline V gene. The CDR3 DNA is TGTGCCAGCAGTCTCCGACTAGCGGGGGCCCAAAACACCGGGGAGCTGTTTTTT. It translates to CASSLRLAGAQNTGELFF.

This clonotype occurred many times. The chain carries TRBV11-2 and TRBJ2-2, with D possibly TRBD2 on 6 matching bases. Trimming left V 6 bases short and J 0 bases short, with 11 bases between. Germline V gene lookup returns CDR1 SGHAT and CDR2 FQNNGV. The CDR3 has 15 residues. The CDR3 DNA follows: TGTGCCAGCAGGCGGCGGGGTTCGAACACCGGGGAGCTGTTTTTT. This codes for CASRRRGSNTGELFF.

At least ten counts were recorded for this clonotype. This chain uses TRBV24-1 with TRBJ2-3, with 9 bases that match TRBD1. V was pared by 3 bases and J by 3 bases, with 3 bases of the junction left unmatched. The CDR3 contains 15 residues. Germline CDR1 is KGHDR and CDR2 is SFDVKD. The CDR3 sequence is CATSDLGTGTDTQYF. The CDR3 DNA sequence: TGTGCCACCAGTGATCTGGGGACAGGGACAGATACGCAGTATTTT.

This clonotype has a count of ten or more. The chain uses TRBV20-1 and TRBJ1-1; D ambiguous. CDR1 is DFQATT, CDR2 SNEGSKA, per germline (reference sequence). V shed 6 bases and J shed 1 base, with 12 bases lying between them. The CDR3 runs 13 residues. CDR3 nucleotides: TGCAGTGCCCCCGAGCGGGGGAACACTGAAGCTTTCTTT. This encodes CSAPERGNTEAFF.